The 31 T cell receptor beta chains below were found in one sample sequenced in a study of shared clonotypes between healthy human individuals. This table comes from immunoSEQ multiplex PCR, and its TCRdb copy is limited to in-frame clones, with some not included. The data show 600,000 to 750,000 clones, roughly 87% seen once. The sample was memory CD8+ T cells from PBMCs. Subset of the sample: CD45RO+ cells pooled with CCR7-negative TemRA cells. Source of these receptors: a man aged 18 to 30 in good health. Some clones in this sample may be carry-over from other donors' samples.

V gene TRBV7-8 combines with J gene TRBJ2-5; maybe TRBD2 (6 bases). This CDR3 is 19 amino acids long. Trimming took off 6 bases at V and 0 bases at J, with 26 bases between the two ends. Germline V gene data show CDR1 as SGHVS and CDR2 as FQNEAQ. As DNA, the CDR3 is TGTGCCAGCAGAGACCGCGACGGGACTCCAACGCAGTACCAAGAGACCCAGTACTTC. This translates into CASRDRDGTPTQYQETQYF.

A single count supports this clone. This chain joins TRBV9 and TRBJ2-3; 9 bases map to TRBD1. This CDR3 spans 15 amino acids. Germline loops: CDR1 SGDLS, CDR2 YYNGEE. The J segment lost 5 bases and the V segment lost 3 bases, leaving 7 bases of the junction unmatched. The CDR3 coding sequence is TGTGCCAGCAGCGACCGGGACAGGGAATTAGATACGCAGTATTTT. Protein sequence: CASSDRDRELDTQYF.

The gene calls are TRBV4-3 and TRBJ2-3; 10 positions match TRBD2. J gave up 5 bases and V 0 bases, and 8 bases lay outside the gene matches. The germline V gene encodes CDR1 LGHNA and CDR2 YSLEER. The CDR3 covers 17 residues. The CDR3 loop is CASSQESGRASVDTQYF. CDR3 DNA: TGCGCCAGCAGCCAAGAGAGCGGGAGGGCCTCCGTAGATACGCAGTATTTT.

This chain uses TRBV6-6 with TRBJ1-1; D is unclear. The length of the CDR3 is 16 residues. The ends were cut back, 0 bases at V and 5 bases at J, with 16 bases in the middle. Looked up from germline, CDR1 is MNHNY and CDR2 is SVGAGI (reference sequence). CDR3 nucleotides: TGTGCCAGCAGTTACTCGAGACCCGGGGTGGGAACTGAAGCTTTCTTT. Amino acids: CASSYSRPGVGTEAFF.

The CDR3 DNA is TGTGCCAGTAGTATGTCCGTGGCAGGGGCACTCGTCACTGAAGCTTTCTTT. It is translated as CASSMSVAGALVTEAFF. The V and J genes are TRBV19 and TRBJ1-1; D is perhaps TRBD1 (6 bases). V was pared by 3 bases and J by 4 bases, with 21 bases between. Germline V gene sequence: CDR1 LNHDA, CDR2 SQIVND (reference sequence). The CDR3 spans 17 residues.

The rearrangement uses TRBV7-2 and TRBJ1-1; D is uncertain. The CDR3 length is 15 residues. Germline values: CDR1 SGHTA, CDR2 FQGNSA. Trimming pared 3 bases from V and 2 bases from J, leaving 13 bases between. The CDR3 DNA is TGTGCCAGCAGCTTGGACGGTTACATAAACACTGAAGCTTTCTTT. Residues: CASSLDGYINTEAFF.

The J gene is TRBJ2-7, the V gene TRBV7-9; 8 nucleotides match TRBD2. This CDR3 region has 11 residues. The J segment lost 6 bases and the V segment lost 5 bases, leaving 0 bases of the junction unmatched. Germline CDR1 is SEHNR and CDR2 is FQNEAQ (reference sequence). The DNA of the CDR3 is TGTGCCAGCAGCGGGACTAGCGAGCAGTACTTC. Amino acids: CASSGTSEQYF.

The rearrangement links TRBV6-1 to TRBJ2-7; the D gene is possibly TRBD2 (5 bases). This CDR3 contains 14 residues. In germline, CDR1 is MNHNS, CDR2 SASEGT. V lost 6 bases to trimming and J lost 3 bases, with 15 bases between them. The CDR3 is CASRLGSRGYEQYF. DNA of the CDR3: TGTGCCAGCAGATTGGGATCCCGGGGCTACGAGCAGTACTTC.

The chain has TRBV6-5 and TRBJ1-1, with TRBD1 identical over 7 bases. The trim removed 5 bases at V and 4 bases at J, leaving 10 bases unmatched. The CDR3 length is 15 residues. The germline V gene has CDR1 MNHEY and CDR2 SVGAGI. CDR3 region: CASSPPTGWATEAFF. The CDR3 region has the DNA TGTGCCAGCAGTCCGCCGACAGGGTGGGCCACTGAAGCTTTCTTT.

In this sample, this clone turned up once. The chain joins TRBV7-7 to TRBJ2-2; 11 nucleotides agree with TRBD1. This CDR3 has 16 residues. V was pared by 5 bases and J by 4 bases, with 6 bases of the junction left unmatched. CDR1 and CDR2 from the germline V gene are SSHAT and FNYEAQ (reference sequence). CDR3: CASSIHGTGGTGELFF. In nucleotides, the CDR3 is TGTGCCAGCAGCATCCACGGGACAGGGGGCACCGGGGAGCTGTTTTTT.

The chain employs TRBV11-3 and TRBJ2-2; 7 bases line up with TRBD2. This CDR3 is built from 18 residues. V shed 5 bases, J shed 4 bases, and the junction held 16 bases outside the gene matches. The germline V gene encodes CDR1 SGHNT and CDR2 YENEEA. The CDR3 DNA reads TGTGCCAGCAGCCTGGGGGGGTGGCAGGAGGAGATCACCGGGGAGCTGTTTTTT. It yields the protein CASSLGGWQEEITGELFF.

The chain links TRBV7-9 to TRBJ2-3; TRBD1 agrees at 8 bases. The CDR3 extends over 16 amino acids. CDR1 is SEHNR and CDR2 is FQNEAQ in the germline V gene (reference sequence). After removal of 4 bases from V and 1 base from J, the junction contained 7 bases not matched to a gene. The CDR3 protein is CASSSGPTGGTDTQYF. CDR3 DNA: TGTGCCAGCAGCTCGGGACCGACAGGGGGCACAGATACGCAGTATTTT.

The chain has TRBV5-5 and TRBJ1-2, with 7 positions matching TRBD1. Germline CDR1 and CDR2: SGHKS and YYEKEE (reference sequence). J gave up 5 bases and V 0 bases, and 7 bases lay outside the gene matches. The CDR3 loop spans 15 amino acids. The CDR3 nucleotides are TGTGCCAGCAGCTTGGACGGACAGGCCTCTTATGGCTACACCTTC. It yields the protein CASSLDGQASYGYTF. Full variable domain (missing parts from reference TRBV5-5 and TRBJ1-2): DAGVTQSPTHLIKTRGQQVTLRCSPISGHKSVSWYQQVLGQGPQFIFQYYEKEERGRGNFPDRFSARQFPNYSSELNVNALLLGDSALYLCASSLDGQASYGYTFGSGTRLTVV.

V gene TRBV6-6 combines with J gene TRBJ2-3, with no clear D. Trimming pared 8 bases from V and 2 bases from J, leaving 17 bases between. The CDR3 sequence is 15 residues long. Per the germline V gene, CDR1 is MNHNY and CDR2 is SVGAGI (reference sequence). Written as DNA, the CDR3 is TGTGCCAGCTCCCCCCTTTTAACGACCACAGATACGCAGTATTTT. Its protein product is CASSPLLTTTDTQYF.

V is TRBV7-6 and J is TRBJ2-1; 10 positions match TRBD1. There are 16 residues in the CDR3. In germline, CDR1 is SGHVS, CDR2 FNYEAQ. Trimming took 1 base from V and 4 from J; bases not matched to a gene: 4. The CDR3 DNA follows: TGTGCCAGCAGCTTAGTGGCGGGACAGGGGTACAATGAGCAGTTCTTC. Protein product: CASSLVAGQGYNEQFF.

Remarks on this clone: The sample contains more than one DNA sequence encoding this CDR3. The V call is TRBV9, the J call TRBJ2-1; tentatively, D is TRBD1 (5 bases). CDR1 is SGDLS and CDR2 is YYNGEE in the germline V gene. This CDR3 spans 15 amino acids. The V gene lost 0 bases and the J gene lost 2 bases, with 9 bases spanning the gap. The CDR3 loop reads CASSVGQGTYNEQFF. CDR3 in DNA: TGTGCCAGCAGCGTAGGGCAGGGAACCTACAATGAGCAGTTCTTC.

This chain uses TRBV16 with TRBJ2-7; D not certain. Deletions cut 3 bases from V and 1 base from J, with 16 bases between. The CDR3 covers 16 residues. The germline V gene encodes CDR1 KGHSY and CDR2 FQNENV. Here the CDR3 reads CASSQGSAGLSYEQYF. The DNA of the CDR3 is TGTGCCAGCAGCCAGGGGTCGGCAGGCCTATCCTACGAGCAGTACTTC.

Details on this clone: Its ends do not fully match the called genes, so a read error is possible. The rearrangement links TRBV28 to TRBJ2-7; a weak D match, TRBD2 (5 bases). Looked up from germline, CDR1 is MDHEN and CDR2 is SYDVKM. The CDR3 length is 11 residues. The CDR3: CASSFGAATSF. The CDR3 nucleotides are TGTGCCAGCAGTTTTGGAGCGGCAACATCCTTC.

The J gene is TRBJ2-7, the V gene TRBV6-1; 8 positions match TRBD2. In germline, CDR1 is MNHNS, CDR2 SASEGT. CDR3 length: 15 residues. V lost 5 bases and J lost 0; bases outside the gene matches: 6. The CDR3 region is CASSLTSASSYEQYF. The DNA of the CDR3 is TGTGCCAGCAGTCTGACTAGCGCCAGCTCCTACGAGCAGTACTTC.

Details on this clone: This sample also contains other DNA sequences that code for the same CDR3. The V and J genes are TRBV5-1 and TRBJ2-4; no reliable D call. V dropped 0 bases and J dropped 9 bases, with 4 bases sitting between them. This CDR3 is 11 amino acids long. Germline lookup yields CDR1 SGHRS and CDR2 YFSETQ. The CDR3 sequence: CASSLDGIQYF. For the CDR3, the DNA is TGCGCCAGCAGCTTGGACGGCATTCAGTACTTC.

CDR3 residues: CASSSTVKGNEQFF. CDR3 DNA sequence: TGTGCCAGCAGTTCGACAGTTAAGGGTAATGAGCAGTTCTTC. The gene calls are TRBV28 and TRBJ2-1, with D possibly matching TRBD1 (5 bases). The germline CDR1 and CDR2 sequences are MDHEN and SYDVKM. This CDR3 has 14 residues. V gave up 4 bases and J gave up 7 bases, with 14 bases separating them. Full variable domain (outside the CDR3, taken from reference TRBV28 and TRBJ2-1): DVKVTQSSRYLVKRTGEKVFLECVQDMDHENMFWYRQDPGLGLRLIYFSYDVKMKEKGDIPEGYSVSREKKERFSLILESASTNQTSMYLCASSSTVKGNEQFFGPGTRLTVL.

This chain links TRBV7-9 with TRBJ2-7; TRBD1 is a possible D gene (5 bases). There are 14 residues in the CDR3. V was pared by 5 bases and J by 2 bases, with 13 bases between. Germline lookup yields CDR1 SEHNR and CDR2 FQNEAQ (reference sequence). CDR3 bases: TGTGCCAGCAGCCCAGCAGGGTCGGCCTACGAGCAGTACTTC. Translation: CASSPAGSAYEQYF.

This rearrangement joins TRBV2 to TRBJ2-2, with D unresolved. This CDR3 is built from 14 residues. Germline V gives CDR1 SNHLY, CDR2 FYNNEI. The ends were cut back, 9 bases at V and 0 bases at J, with 11 bases in the middle. CDR3 in amino acids: CASDMVSNTGELFF. CDR3 DNA: TGTGCCAGTGACATGGTTTCGAACACCGGGGAGCTGTTTTTT.

CDR3 amino acids: CASRFTSTGTYYEQYF. The DNA of the CDR3 is TGTGCCAGCAGATTCACGTCCACCGGGACCTACTACGAGCAGTACTTC. The chain links TRBV5-5 to TRBJ2-7; D is possibly TRBD1 or TRBD2 (5 bases each). CDR1 and CDR2 from the germline V gene are SGHKS and YYEKEE (reference sequence). V was cut by 5 bases and J by 3 bases, with 21 bases left in between. There are 16 residues in the CDR3.

The rearrangement uses TRBV4-2 and TRBJ2-7; the D call may be TRBD1 or TRBD2 (5 bases each). Trimming removed 4 bases at V and 6 bases at J, with 10 bases between. This CDR3 has 12 residues. The germline V gene encodes CDR1 LGHNA and CDR2 YNFKEQ. CDR3 region: CASSRGPLEQYF. CDR3 nucleotides: TGTGCCAGCAGCCGGGGACCTCTCGAGCAGTACTTC.

This clone was observed a few times. The genes are TRBV7-9 and TRBJ1-1; D possibly corresponds to TRBD1 (6 bases). CDR3 length: 14 amino acids. Trimming left V 5 bases short and J 1 base short, with 11 bases between. Per germline, CDR1 SEHNR and CDR2 FQNEAQ (reference sequence). This CDR3 reads CASSPTGQNTEAFF. CDR3 DNA sequence: TGTGCCAGCAGCCCGACAGGACAGAACACTGAAGCTTTCTTT.

The CDR3 loop is CASSLMSSSTGELFF. The CDR3 nucleotides are TGTGCCAGCAGTTTAATGTCCTCGAGTACCGGGGAGCTGTTTTTT. J is TRBJ2-2 and V is TRBV27; D call uncertain. The CDR3 extends over 15 amino acids. V lost 2 bases and J lost 5, with 12 bases in between. In germline, CDR1 is MNHEY, CDR2 SMNVEV (reference sequence).

In its sample, this clone was seen once. The V and J genes are TRBV6-5 and TRBJ2-6, with unresolved D. Germline lookup yields CDR1 MNHEY and CDR2 SVGAGI. V was cut by 6 bases and J by 0 bases, with 9 bases left in between. CDR3 length equals 15 residues. CDR3 nucleotides: TGTGCCAGCAGCCTAGGGTCCTCTGGGGCCAACGTCCTGACTTTC. Amino acid sequence: CASSLGSSGANVLTF.

V usage is TRBV27 and J usage is TRBJ1-1; 8 bases are shared with TRBD1. This CDR3 contains 14 residues. Germline V gene sequence: CDR1 MNHEY, CDR2 SMNVEV (reference sequence). V lost 2 bases and J lost 5; bases outside the gene matches: 4. CDR3 sequence (DNA): TGTGCCAGCAGTTTACGGACAGGGATAACTGAAGCTTTCTTT. Protein sequence: CASSLRTGITEAFF.

In regard to this clone: A junction boundary mismatches the germline segment, possibly from a read error. The chain joins TRBV27 to TRBJ2-7; D gene uncertain. The CDR3 runs to 14 residues. Germline loops: CDR1 MNHEY, CDR2 SMNVEV (reference sequence). This CDR3 is CASSLDRVSSEQYF. The CDR3 DNA follows: TGTGCCAGCAGTTTAGACCGGGTTTCCTCCGAGCAGTACTTC.

The rearrangement uses TRBV11-2 and TRBJ2-7, with D tentatively TRBD2 (6 bases). V lost 0 bases, J lost 3 bases, and 24 bases lay in between. Germline V CDR1 and CDR2: SGHAT, FQNNGV. The CDR3 totals 19 residues. DNA for the CDR3: TGTGCCAGCAGCTTAGAGGCTCTGTCGGCGGCTAGCGTGGTCTACGAGCAGTACTTC. Amino acids: CASSLEALSAASVVYEQYF.